The 18 T cell receptor beta chains presented below share a single source sample, sequenced in a study of blood T cell repertoires in COVID-19. This table comes from immunoSEQ multiplex PCR, and its TCRdb copy is limited to in-frame clones, with some not included. This sample yields tens of thousands of clones, of which about 75% are seen a single time; 32% belongs to the top ten. The sample consisted of peripheral blood. Receptor source: a human donor in a cohort sampled during active COVID-19.

This chain uses TRBV21-1 with TRBJ1-5; TRBD1, the table's D call, lacks a check against the DNA. TRBV21-1 is a documented pseudogene. The CDR3 is made up of 15 amino acids. CDR3 in DNA: TGTGCCAGCAGCAAAGAGGGGCAGGCCCATCAGCCCCAGCATTTT. It is translated as CASSKEGQAHQPQHF.

V usage is TRBV7-9 and J usage is TRBJ2-7, with D perhaps matching TRBD2 (6 bases). With 7 bases removed from V and 9 bases from J, the gap between germline ends came to 19 bases. CDR3 size: 13 residues. CDR1 is SEHNR and CDR2 is FQNEAQ in the germline V gene (reference sequence). The CDR3 DNA reads TGTGCCAGCAAGGCGTGGGAGGCGCCGCGGCAGTACTTC. Translating gives CASKAWEAPRQYF.

The chain combines TRBV5-6 with TRBJ1-1; no definite D call. The CDR3 consists of 15 residues. The ends were cut back, 0 bases at V and 1 base at J, with 10 bases in the middle. Germline values: CDR1 SGHDT, CDR2 YYEEEE. This CDR3 reads CASSLGRFGNTEAFF. The CDR3 DNA reads TGTGCCAGCAGCTTGGGCAGATTTGGGAACACTGAAGCTTTCTTT.

The chain recombines TRBV4-2 with TRBJ1-4, with a weak D call TRBD1 (5 bases). CDR1 and CDR2 from the germline V gene are LGHNA and YNFKEQ. Trimming shortened V by 0 bases and J by 7 bases, and 15 bases separated the two germline ends. The CDR3 covers 16 residues. CDR3 region: CASSQDGAGGGEKLFF. CDR3 in DNA: TGTGCCAGCAGCCAAGATGGGGCAGGCGGGGGTGAAAAACTGTTTTTT.

This rearrangement joins TRBV3-1 (or the pseudogene TRBV3-2) to TRBJ1-2; D might be TRBD1 (6 bases). This CDR3 region has 13 residues. From germline, CDR1 is LGHDT and CDR2 YNNKEL (reference sequence). V lost 4 bases, J lost 8 bases, and 14 bases lay in between. CDR3 protein: CASSPRRRGGYTF. The CDR3 region has the DNA TGTGCCAGCAGCCCAAGAAGAAGGGGGGGCTACACCTTC.

This chain connects TRBV5-1 to TRBJ2-7; possible D gene TRBD2, 6 bases. CDR1 and CDR2 from the germline V gene are SGHRS and YFSETQ. V lost 3 bases and J 5 bases, leaving 12 bases between the germline ends. This CDR3 spans 13 amino acids. CDR3 nucleotides: TGCGCCAGCAGCTGGCGGGGCCCTGACGAGCAGTACTTC. This sequence encodes CASSWRGPDEQYF. The full variable domain, with the rest looked up from reference TRBV5-1 and TRBJ2-7, is KAGVTQTPRYLIKTRGQQVTLSCSPISGHRSVSWYQQTPGQGLQFLFEYFSETQRNKGNFPGRFSGRQFSNSRSEMNVSTLELGDSALYLCASSWRGPDEQYFGPGTRLTVT.

The chain employs TRBV12-3 or TRBV12-4 and TRBJ1-6; D remains unclear. The CDR3 covers 13 residues. V lost 3 bases, J lost 10 bases, and 10 bases lay in between. CDR3 region: CASSFSGRSPLHF. DNA for the CDR3: TGTGCCAGCAGTTTTTCGGGGAGATCACCCCTCCACTTT.

The CDR3 region is CASSPGGYTQYF. Written as DNA, the CDR3 is TGTGCCAGCAGCCCCGGAGGGTATACGCAGTATTTT. The chain joins TRBV7-2 to TRBJ2-3, with TRBD2 as a possible D gene (6 bases). The V end lost 5 bases, the J end lost 7 bases, and 10 bases lay between the germline ends. The CDR3 contains 12 residues. Germline-derived CDR1 and CDR2 are SGHTA and FQGNSA.

V is TRBV3-1 (or the pseudogene TRBV3-2) and J is TRBJ1-3; 7 positions agree with TRBD1. The length of the CDR3 is 18 residues. Germline-derived CDR1 and CDR2 are LGHDT and YNNKEL (reference sequence). Germline trimming cut 1 base from V and 1 base from J; bases unmatched to any gene: 10. The CDR3 DNA sequence: TGTGCCAGCAGCCAAGGGTCCGGAGGGGGCGCTTCTGGAAACACCATATATTTT. It is translated as CASSQGSGGGASGNTIYF.

This chain uses TRBV12-3 or TRBV12-4 with TRBJ2-3; D unresolved. Trimming removed 7 bases at V and 2 bases at J, with 7 bases between. The CDR3 totals 12 residues. Here the CDR3 reads CASTALTDTQYF. CDR3 nucleotides: TGTGCCAGCACCGCACTCACAGATACGCAGTATTTT.

This clone occurred a few times. The chain is built from TRBV5-1 and TRBJ1-1, with TRBD1 matching over 12 bases. CDR1 is SGHRS and CDR2 is YFSETQ in the germline V gene. Trimming at V came to 6 bases and at J to 7 bases, leaving 13 bases not matched to a gene. The CDR3 has 16 residues. The CDR3 spells CASTVGDRGPSYEAFF. CDR3 nucleotide sequence: TGCGCCAGCACCGTGGGGGACAGGGGGCCTTCCTATGAAGCTTTCTTT.

This clone was seen only a few times. For the CDR3, the DNA is TGCGCCAGCAGTGCAGGTCAGAACACCGGGGAGCTGTTTTTT. Its translation: CASSAGQNTGELFF. The chain carries TRBV10-1 and TRBJ2-2; no definite D call. In germline, CDR1 is WNHNN, CDR2 SYGVQD (reference sequence). This CDR3 region has 14 residues. With 4 bases removed from V and 1 base from J, the gap between germline ends came to 7 bases.

This chain joins TRBV5-6 and TRBJ1-2, with TRBD1 matching over 8 bases. CDR1 is SGHDT and CDR2 is YYEEEE in the germline V gene. With 2 bases clipped from V and 3 bases from J, the junction kept 6 bases outside the gene matches. The CDR3 is 15 amino acids. CDR3 nucleotide sequence: TGTGCCAGCAGCTTAGGACAGGGTTTCGACTATGGCTACACCTTC. The encoded protein is CASSLGQGFDYGYTF.

V gene TRBV6-6 combines with J gene TRBJ1-1, with a weak D call TRBD1 (5 bases). V lost 10 bases and J 5 bases, leaving 17 bases between the germline ends. The length of the CDR3 is 13 residues. The germline V gene has CDR1 MNHNY and CDR2 SVGAGI (reference sequence). The CDR3 sequence is CATRRGVGTEAFF. Written as DNA, the CDR3 is TGTGCCACCAGACGGGGGGTTGGGACTGAAGCTTTCTTT.

In this sample, this clone turned up once. The V gene is TRBV10-3, the J gene TRBJ2-7; 7 bases are a match to TRBD1. J gave up 4 bases and V 3 bases, and 3 bases lay outside the gene matches. This CDR3 has 13 residues. The germline V gene has CDR1 ENHRY and CDR2 SYGVKD. In nucleotides, the CDR3 is TGTGCCATCAGTGATACAGGGGAATACGAGCAGTACTTC. It yields the protein CAISDTGEYEQYF.

This clone has just a few counts. The chain couples TRBV5-6 to TRBJ1-6, with D possibly matching TRBD1 (5 bases). Germline CDR1 and CDR2: SGHDT and YYEEEE. The CDR3 length is 13 residues. Trimming stripped 0 bases from V and 7 bases from J, with 5 bases between. CDR3 bases: TGTGCCAGCAGCTTGGGACAGAATTCACCCCTCCACTTT. Translation: CASSLGQNSPLHF. Together with reference TRBV5-6 and TRBJ1-6, the CDR3 gives the full variable domain: DAGVTQSPTHLIKTRGQQVTLRCSPKSGHDTVSWYQQALGQGPQFIFQYYEEEERQRGNFPDRFSGHQFPNYSSELNVNALLLGDSALYLCASSLGQNSPLHFGNGTRLTVT.

The table lists this clone with a count of one. The chain uses TRBV7-2 and TRBJ2-1; TRBD2 matches 10 bases. There are 14 residues in the CDR3. Germline loops: CDR1 SGHTA, CDR2 FQGNSA. After removal of 8 bases from V and 3 bases from J, the junction contained 4 bases not matched to a gene. CDR3 bases: TGTGCCAGCGGAGCGGGGGGGCTCTACAATGAGCAGTTCTTC. This codes for CASGAGGLYNEQFF.

This chain links TRBV12-3 or TRBV12-4 with TRBJ2-7, with a weak D call TRBD2 (5 bases). The CDR3 is made up of 13 amino acids. Trimming removed 7 bases from V and 5 bases from J, with 15 bases in between. The CDR3: CASTTREYDEQYF. The CDR3, as DNA: TGTGCCAGCACCACAAGGGAGTATGACGAGCAGTACTTC.